The clone carrying this T cell receptor (beta chain) appeared a few times. What it binds is not known. The CDR3 consists of 16 residues. The V end was cut by 2 bases, the J end by 2 bases, with 13 bases between. Germline V gene lookup returns CDR1 MGHRA and CDR2 YSYEKL. This sample was included in a study of response to subunit inactivated influenza vaccine. Broader study findings: With each seasonal influenza vaccination, the authors suggested, few new T cells are recruited.

Using its own MiXCR run on the RT-PCR reads, TCRdb lists one record per CDR3 protein. This table has more than 700,000 distinct CDR3 sequences, around 21% appearing once. The receptor's source is a man aged 50-59 years who received an inactivated influenza vaccine. Here the sequenced sample was PBMCs from blood, taken approximately 5 days after vaccination. The chain couples TRBV4-1 to TRBJ2-1; D ambiguous. The DNA of the CDR3 is TGCGCCAGCAGCCAATCGAGTTCCCTAACCTACAATGAGCAGTTCTTC. Protein sequence: CASSQSSSLTYNEQFF.